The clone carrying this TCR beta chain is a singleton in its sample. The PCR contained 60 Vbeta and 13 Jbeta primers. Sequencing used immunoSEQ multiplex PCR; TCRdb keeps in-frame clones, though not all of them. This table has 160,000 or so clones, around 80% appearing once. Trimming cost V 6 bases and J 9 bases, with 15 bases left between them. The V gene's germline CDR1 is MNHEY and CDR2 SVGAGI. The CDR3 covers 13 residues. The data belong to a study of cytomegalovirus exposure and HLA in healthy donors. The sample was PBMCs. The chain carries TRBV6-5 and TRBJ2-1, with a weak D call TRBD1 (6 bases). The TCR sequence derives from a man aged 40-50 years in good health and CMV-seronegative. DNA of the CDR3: TGTGCCAGCAGCAAGACAGGTGGGGGTGAGCAGTTCTTC. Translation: CASSKTGGGEQFF.